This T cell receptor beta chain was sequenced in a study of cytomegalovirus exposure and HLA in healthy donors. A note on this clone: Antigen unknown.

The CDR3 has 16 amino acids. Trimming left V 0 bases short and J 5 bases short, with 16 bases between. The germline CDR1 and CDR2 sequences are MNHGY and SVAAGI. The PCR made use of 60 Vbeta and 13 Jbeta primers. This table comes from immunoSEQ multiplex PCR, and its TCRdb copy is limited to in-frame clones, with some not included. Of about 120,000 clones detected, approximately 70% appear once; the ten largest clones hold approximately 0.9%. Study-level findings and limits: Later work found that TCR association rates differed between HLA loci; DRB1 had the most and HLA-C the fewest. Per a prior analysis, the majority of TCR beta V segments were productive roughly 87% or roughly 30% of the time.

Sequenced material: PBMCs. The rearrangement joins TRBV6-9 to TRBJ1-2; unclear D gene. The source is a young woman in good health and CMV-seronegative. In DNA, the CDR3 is TGTGCCAGCAGTTATTCCCCGACCGAAGACTTTTATGGCTACACCTTC. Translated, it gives CASSYSPTEDFYGYTF.